What follows are 14 T cell receptor beta chains derived from one specimen sequenced in a study of control samples from healthy donors and cancer patients. The table came from immunoSEQ multiplex PCR; TCRdb's copy has only in-frame clones and leaves some out. Here the sample spans roughly 130,000 clones, 75% to 95% being singletons. Material for sequencing was blood. The receptors were sampled from a man aged 18 to 30 in good health.

The chain couples TRBV5-4 to TRBJ2-7; 8 bases fit TRBD2. CDR1 is SGHNT and CDR2 is YYREEE in the germline V gene (reference sequence). The V segment lost 4 bases and the J segment 3 bases; nucleotides outside the gene matches: 3. The CDR3 runs to 13 residues. As DNA, the CDR3 is TGTGCCAGCAGCCCGGGAGGGGGCTACGAGCAGTACTTC. Translating gives CASSPGGGYEQYF.

The rearrangement links TRBV3-1 (or the pseudogene TRBV3-2) to TRBJ1-6; 7 bases map to TRBD1. V trimming: 2 bases; J trimming: 7 bases; junction bases outside the gene matches: 11. The CDR3 is made up of 17 amino acids. From germline, CDR1 is LGHDT and CDR2 YNNKEL (reference sequence). CDR3 nucleotides: TGTGCCAGCAGCCAACGGCTAACCGGGACAGACAATTCACCCCTCCACTTT. Translation: CASSQRLTGTDNSPLHF.

This clone was recorded a few times. The rearrangement joins TRBV30 to TRBJ1-5, with 9 bases that match TRBD1. J gave up 6 bases and V 3 bases, and 6 bases lay outside the gene matches. This CDR3 spans 14 amino acids. The germline V gene encodes CDR1 GTSNPN and CDR2 SVGIG (reference sequence). Written as DNA, the CDR3 is TGTGCCTGGAGAAGACAGGGGGGAAGTCAGCCCCAGCATTTT. Its translation is CAWRRQGGSQPQHF.

The table lists this clone with a few counts. The chain combines TRBV5-1 with TRBJ1-6; D is unclear. The CDR3 contains 15 residues. The germline V and J ends were trimmed by 0 bases and 6 bases, with 10 bases remaining between them. Germline CDR1 and CDR2: SGHRS and YFSETQ. In DNA, the CDR3 is TGCGCCAGCAGCTTGGAGGAGGGCAGTAATTCACCCCTCCACTTT. It is translated as CASSLEEGSNSPLHF.

J is TRBJ2-1 and V is TRBV11-1; a possible D gene is TRBD2 (5 bases). The germline CDR1 and CDR2 sequences are SGHAT and FQDESV (reference sequence). V lost 5 bases to trimming and J lost 12 bases, with 14 bases between them. The CDR3 is 12 residues long. Here the CDR3 DNA reads TGTGCCAGCAGCACGACTACATGGGGGCAGTTCTTC. Residues: CASSTTTWGQFF.

The chain links TRBV4-1 to TRBJ1-4; the match to TRBD1 covers 8 bases. Germline V CDR1 and CDR2: MGHRA, YSYEKL. Unmatched junction bases numbered 0, after V lost 1 base and J lost 5 bases. The CDR3 runs 14 residues. Here the CDR3 reads CASSQGTGNEKLFF. In nucleotides, the CDR3 is TGCGCCAGCAGCCAAGGGACAGGGAATGAAAAACTGTTTTTT.

The rearrangement uses TRBV18 and TRBJ1-1; D not resolved. V lost 0 bases and J 1 base, leaving 3 bases between the germline ends. Per the germline V gene, CDR1 is KGHSH and CDR2 is LQKENI. The CDR3 runs 13 residues. In DNA, the CDR3 is TGTGCCAGCTCACCACCCCCGAACACTGAAGCTTTCTTT. As protein: CASSPPPNTEAFF.

The gene calls are TRBV6-5 and TRBJ2-1, with 8 bases identical to TRBD2. Looked up from germline, CDR1 is MNHEY and CDR2 is SVGAGI. V trimming: 5 bases; J trimming: 10 bases; junction bases outside the gene matches: 10. This CDR3 is built from 14 residues. CDR3 nucleotides: TGTGCCAGCAGTAACCCCGGGACTAGGCTGGAGCAGTTCTTC. The encoded protein is CASSNPGTRLEQFF.

With regard to this clone: Without the conserved terminal phenylalanine or tryptophan, this CDR3 likely stems from a read error. Because the CDR3's place on the DNA is in doubt, the DNA is left out and the CDR3 is given as listed by TCRdb. The V gene is TRBV5-4, the J gene TRBJ1-1; TRBD1 is taken as the D call from the table, unchecked against the DNA. Germline V gene sequence: CDR1 SGHNT, CDR2 YYREEE (reference sequence). The CDR3 length is 11 residues, termini included. CDR3 sequence reads: CASSLPTSGGV.

This chain joins TRBV9 and TRBJ2-5, with 7 positions matching TRBD2. Germline lookup yields CDR1 SGDLS and CDR2 YYNGEE. V lost 3 bases, J lost 5 bases, and 7 bases stayed unmatched. The CDR3 extends over 14 amino acids. The CDR3 DNA is TGTGCCAGCAGCGCGAGACTGGGAGGGGAGACCCAGTACTTC. Protein sequence: CASSARLGGETQYF.

This clone was seen a handful of times. The CDR3 sequence: CASSQRTGGEKLFF. The CDR3 DNA reads TGTGCCAGCAGCCAAAGGACAGGGGGTGAAAAACTGTTTTTT. The V and J genes are TRBV27 and TRBJ1-4; 10 bases line up with TRBD1. The CDR3 is 14 residues long. Trimming removed 6 bases from V and 7 bases from J; junction bases left unmatched: 5. From germline, CDR1 is MNHEY and CDR2 SMNVEV (reference sequence).

The chain recombines TRBV12-3 or TRBV12-4 with TRBJ2-7; the D is unclear. V lost 6 bases, J lost 2 bases, and 11 bases lay in between. The CDR3 has 13 amino acids. For the CDR3, the DNA is TGTGCCAGCAGCCCCAGGCAGGCCTACGAGCAGTACTTC. It is translated as CASSPRQAYEQYF.

The chain has TRBV7-4 and TRBJ1-5; D is uncertain. V was clipped by 1 base and J by 7 bases, with 8 bases between them. The CDR3 has 13 residues. CDR1 and CDR2 from the germline V gene are SGHVT and SQSDAQ. CDR3 protein: CASSLGPPQPQHF. CDR3 nucleotide sequence: TGTGCCAGCAGCTTAGGTCCTCCCCAGCCCCAGCATTTT.

A single count supports this clone. This chain links TRBV6-5 with TRBJ1-5; 9 nucleotides align to TRBD1. Germline V lookup: CDR1 MNHEY, CDR2 SVGAGI. The CDR3 covers 14 residues. J lost 4 bases, V lost 6 bases, and 4 bases had no gene match. CDR3 sequence (DNA): TGTGCCAGCAGGTCCGGGACAGGGAATCAGCCCCAGCATTTT. Protein product: CASRSGTGNQPQHF.